The 24 T cell receptor beta chains below were found in one sample sequenced in a study of blood T cell repertoires in COVID-19. The data were produced by immunoSEQ multiplex PCR, yet TCRdb's version contains in-frame clones alone and is incomplete. The sample records about 290,000 clones, just under 85% being singletons. The sequenced sample was peripheral blood. These receptors originate from a woman aged 45-59 years with active or convalescent COVID-19.

This clone came up once. V gene TRBV3-1 (or the pseudogene TRBV3-2) combines with J gene TRBJ1-1; tentatively, D is TRBD1 (5 bases). CDR1 is LGHDT and CDR2 is YNNKEL in the germline V gene (reference sequence). V lost 4 bases to trimming and J lost 1 base, with 13 bases between them. This CDR3 spans 15 amino acids. The CDR3 sequence is CASSPQWRGNTEAFF. CDR3 in DNA: TGTGCCAGCAGCCCTCAGTGGAGGGGGAACACTGAAGCTTTCTTT.

This chain joins TRBV10-3 and TRBJ1-1; 8 nucleotides agree with TRBD1. Germline loops: CDR1 ENHRY, CDR2 SYGVKD. With 5 bases clipped from V and 4 bases from J, the junction kept 9 bases outside the gene matches. The CDR3 runs 15 residues. CDR3 residues: CAISRDGQGSTEAFF. The CDR3 coding sequence is TGTGCCATCAGTAGGGACGGACAGGGTTCCACTGAAGCTTTCTTT.

The chain is built from TRBV5-1 and TRBJ2-1, with TRBD2 identical over 8 bases. The V and J ends lost 7 bases and 2 bases, in that order; junction bases with no gene match: 8. This CDR3 spans 15 amino acids. Germline CDR1 is SGHRS and CDR2 is YFSETQ. In DNA form, the CDR3 reads TGCGCCAGCCGTATAGCGGGATGGACCTACAATGAGCAGTTCTTC. Protein: CASRIAGWTYNEQFF.

The V call is TRBV7-9, the J call TRBJ1-1, with 9 bases fitting TRBD1. The germline gives CDR1 SEHNR, CDR2 FQNEAQ (reference sequence). The junction had 7 bases not matched to a gene; V was cut back by 3 bases and J by 5 bases. The CDR3 length is 15 residues. The CDR3 DNA is TGTGCCAGCAGCTTGTACCGGGACAGGGTGACTGAAGCTTTCTTT. Encoded protein: CASSLYRDRVTEAFF.

The chain has TRBV5-5 and TRBJ1-1; 7 bases line up with TRBD1. This CDR3 spans 14 amino acids. V shed 4 bases, J shed 0 bases, and the junction held 3 bases outside the gene matches. Germline CDR1 is SGHKS and CDR2 is YYEKEE (reference sequence). The CDR3 region is CASSAGQLNTEAFF. CDR3 nucleotides: TGTGCCAGCAGCGCGGGACAGCTGAACACTGAAGCTTTCTTT.

The chain couples TRBV7-9 to TRBJ2-1, with a possible D match to TRBD1 (6 bases). This CDR3 is built from 15 residues. Germline V gene sequence: CDR1 SEHNR, CDR2 FQNEAQ (reference sequence). Trimming cost V 3 bases and J 3 bases, with 12 bases left between them. CDR3 region: CASSFSGTNYNEQFF. DNA of the CDR3: TGTGCCAGCAGCTTTTCCGGGACAAACTACAATGAGCAGTTCTTC.

This rearrangement joins TRBV21-1 to TRBJ2-2; TRBD2 was called by the table and not checked on the DNA. TRBV21-1 is given as a pseudogene. The CDR3 loop spans 16 amino acids. CDR3 coding DNA: TGTGCCAGCAGCAAAAGTGAGGGAGCGAACACCGGGGAGCTGTTTTTT. Translating gives CASSKSEGANTGELFF.

This chain connects TRBV18 to TRBJ1-4; D is perhaps TRBD1 (6 bases). The CDR3 runs to 19 residues. Looked up from germline, CDR1 is KGHSH and CDR2 is LQKENI. V shed 2 bases and J shed 0 bases, with 19 bases lying between them. In DNA form, the CDR3 reads TGTGCCAGCTCACCATTCGGGACACCCCGGCTTGCAACTAATGAAAAACTGTTTTTT. It codes for CASSPFGTPRLATNEKLFF. Looking up the rest from reference TRBV18 and TRBJ1-4 gives the full variable domain: NAGVMQNPRHLVRRRGQEARLRCSPMKGHSHVYWYRQLPEEGLKFMVYLQKENIIDESGMPKERFSAEFPKEGPSILRIQQVVRGDSAAYFCASSPFGTPRLATNEKLFFGSGTQLSVL.

The chain couples TRBV7-9 to TRBJ2-5; TRBD1 agrees at 7 bases. The CDR3 extends over 16 amino acids. Germline V CDR1 and CDR2: SEHNR, FQNEAQ (reference sequence). The V segment lost 4 bases and the J segment 5 bases; nucleotides outside the gene matches: 13. Here the CDR3 reads CASSSGQDLIGETQYF. The CDR3, as DNA: TGTGCCAGCAGCTCCGGACAGGACCTGATTGGGGAGACCCAGTACTTC. The whole variable domain, remainder taken from reference TRBV7-9 and TRBJ2-5, is DTGVSQNPRHKITKRGQNVTFRCDPISEHNRLYWYRQTLGQGPEFLTYFQNEAQLEKSRLLSDRFSAERPKGSFSTLEIQRTEQGDSAMYLCASSSGQDLIGETQYFGPGTRLLVL.

This chain joins TRBV23-1 and TRBJ2-7, with D perhaps TRBD2 (7 bases). TRBV23-1 qualifies as an ORF whose function is uncertain. The CDR3 contains 16 residues. The V gene lost 0 bases and the J gene lost 3 bases, with 15 bases spanning the gap. CDR3 region: CASSQSGGARSYEQYF. The CDR3 bases are TGCGCCAGCAGTCAATCGGGGGGGGCGCGAAGCTACGAGCAGTACTTC.

The chain employs TRBV30 and TRBJ1-2; tentative D call: TRBD1 (5 bases). CDR1 and CDR2 (germline): GTSNPN, SVGIG (reference sequence). Trimming removed 1 base at V and 8 bases at J, with 11 bases between. CDR3 length: 12 amino acids. CDR3 sequence (DNA): TGTGCCTGGAGTGGACAGACCTGGGGCTACACCTTC. The encoded protein is CAWSGQTWGYTF.

For the CDR3, the DNA is TGTGCCAGCAGCCACTTCTACGAGCAGTACTTC. This encodes CASSHFYEQYF. The chain is built from TRBV6-5 and TRBJ2-7; no reliable D call. V dropped 6 bases and J dropped 3 bases, with 6 bases sitting between them. Germline-derived CDR1 and CDR2 are MNHEY and SVGAGI. The CDR3 is 11 residues long.

The chain joins TRBV5-1 to TRBJ2-5, with D perhaps matching TRBD1 (5 bases). The length of the CDR3 is 13 residues. Germline V lookup: CDR1 SGHRS, CDR2 YFSETQ. The ends were cut back, 0 bases at V and 5 bases at J, with 8 bases in the middle. For the CDR3, the DNA is TGCGCCAGCAGCTTGGCAGGGTGGGAGACCCAGTACTTC. This gives the protein CASSLAGWETQYF.

This sequence joins TRBV28 and TRBJ2-5; the match to TRBD2 covers 9 bases. With V trimmed by 5 bases and J by 5 bases, 6 bases remained unmatched. The CDR3 spans 14 residues. Germline V gene data show CDR1 as MDHEN and CDR2 as SYDVKM. This CDR3 reads CASSPGGGVETQYF. As DNA, the CDR3 is TGTGCCAGCAGTCCCGGCGGGGGGGTGGAGACCCAGTACTTC. Together with reference TRBV28 and TRBJ2-5, the CDR3 gives the full variable domain: DVKVTQSSRYLVKRTGEKVFLECVQDMDHENMFWYRQDPGLGLRLIYFSYDVKMKEKGDIPEGYSVSREKKERFSLILESASTNQTSMYLCASSPGGGVETQYFGPGTRLLVL.

This clone was observed a few times. The chain couples TRBV7-2 to TRBJ1-2; 7 positions agree with TRBD1. V lost 4 bases to trimming and J lost 8 bases; unmatched junction nucleotides: 13. CDR1 SGHTA and CDR2 FQGNSA come from the germline V gene. The CDR3 contains 15 residues. CDR3 bases: TGTGCCAGCAGCTCCTTTGGTTCAGGGGGTAGGGGCTACACCTTC. Amino acid sequence: CASSSFGSGGRGYTF.

This rearrangement joins TRBV4-1 to TRBJ1-5; 7 bases align to TRBD1. Germline V CDR1 and CDR2: MGHRA, YSYEKL. The trim removed 6 bases at V and 0 bases at J, leaving 2 bases unmatched. The CDR3 has 14 residues. The CDR3 region is CASRDRDSNQPQHF. CDR3 in DNA: TGCGCCAGCAGAGACAGGGATAGCAATCAGCCCCAGCATTTT.

J is TRBJ1-1 and V is TRBV18; D is possibly TRBD1 (5 bases). This CDR3 spans 16 amino acids. Germline CDR1 and CDR2: KGHSH and LQKENI. The V and J ends lost 6 bases and 11 bases respectively, with 28 bases between them. CDR3 sequence (DNA): TGTGCCAGCTCCATTAACGGAGGGGCTGCTGGATTGATGGCTTTCTTT. Amino acid sequence: CASSINGGAAGLMAFF. The whole variable domain, filled in from reference TRBV18 and TRBJ1-1, reads NAGVMQNPRHLVRRRGQEARLRCSPMKGHSHVYWYRQLPEEGLKFMVYLQKENIIDESGMPKERFSAEFPKEGPSILRIQQVVRGDSAAYFCASSINGGAAGLMAFFGQGTRLTVV.

The V and J genes are TRBV30 and TRBJ1-2, with TRBD1 matching 7 bases. Per germline, CDR1 GTSNPN and CDR2 SVGIG (reference sequence). With 3 bases clipped from V and 4 bases from J, the junction kept 2 bases outside the gene matches. CDR3 length: 12 residues. The CDR3 region is CAWRTGTYGYTF. The DNA of the CDR3 is TGTGCCTGGAGGACAGGGACCTATGGCTACACCTTC.

V usage is TRBV7-6 and J usage is TRBJ1-3, with 7 bases lining up with TRBD1. With V trimmed by 5 bases and J by 0 bases, 7 bases remained unmatched. This CDR3 comprises 16 residues. Germline V gene data show CDR1 as SGHVS and CDR2 as FNYEAQ. This CDR3 reads CASSTGTALSGNTIYF. The CDR3 DNA reads TGTGCCAGCAGCACGGGGACAGCTCTCTCTGGAAACACCATATATTTT.

The chain couples TRBV13 to TRBJ1-1; D is perhaps TRBD1 (6 bases). The V end lost 5 bases, the J end lost 1 base, and 14 bases lay between the germline ends. CDR3 length: 15 amino acids. CDR1 is PRHDT, CDR2 FYEKMQ, per germline (reference sequence). The CDR3 sequence is CASSLLDSPNTEAFF. The CDR3 DNA reads TGTGCCAGCAGCCTACTGGACAGCCCGAACACTGAAGCTTTCTTT.

The chain is built from TRBV3-1 (or the pseudogene TRBV3-2) and TRBJ2-6; D is ambiguous. V was pared by 4 bases and J by 4 bases, with 11 bases between. The CDR3 runs 15 residues. CDR1 and CDR2 from the germline V gene are LGHDT and YNNKEL (reference sequence). The CDR3 reads CASSRGLEGANVLTF. CDR3 nucleotide sequence: TGTGCCAGCAGCCGCGGCCTGGAGGGGGCCAACGTCCTGACTTTC.

This chain uses TRBV27 with TRBJ1-1, with D possibly matching TRBD1 (5 bases). CDR3 size: 15 residues. Trimming stripped 0 bases from V and 1 base from J, with 9 bases between. Germline CDR1 is MNHEY and CDR2 is SMNVEV (reference sequence). CDR3 DNA sequence: TGTGCCAGCAGTTTATCGTGGGGGGGGAACACTGAAGCTTTCTTT. Its translation is CASSLSWGGNTEAFF.

V gene TRBV30 combines with J gene TRBJ2-5, with D perhaps TRBD2 (5 bases). Germline V gives CDR1 GTSNPN, CDR2 SVGIG (reference sequence). V lost 1 base, J lost 4 bases, and 10 bases lay in between. The CDR3 runs to 13 residues. CDR3: CAWSARSGETQYF. Written as DNA, the CDR3 is TGTGCCTGGAGTGCTAGGAGCGGAGAGACCCAGTACTTC. The whole variable domain, filled in from reference TRBV30 and TRBJ2-5, reads SQTIHQWPATLVQPVGSPLSLECTVEGTSNPNLYWYRQAAGRGLQLLFYSVGIGQISSEVPQNLSASRPQDRQFILSSKKLLLSDSGFYLCAWSARSGETQYFGPGTRLLVL.

A few counts support this clone. The chain employs TRBV5-4 and TRBJ2-3; 7 nucleotides align to TRBD2. The CDR3 totals 16 residues. Germline V gene sequence: CDR1 SGHNT, CDR2 YYREEE (reference sequence). V lost 5 bases and J lost 0; bases outside the gene matches: 9. The CDR3 DNA sequence: TGTGCCAGCAGTTTCGGGACTACCAGAAGCACAGATACGCAGTATTTT. The encoded protein is CASSFGTTRSTDTQYF.